This T cell receptor beta chain emerged from a study of T cell changes during pregnancy in multiple sclerosis. Method: immunoSEQ multiplex PCR; TCRdb's copy keeps in-frame clones and lacks some. Of roughly 110,000 clones listed, around 90% are singletons. CDR1 and CDR2 (germline): MNHEY, SMNVEV (reference sequence). The CDR3 is 14 residues long. The V end lost 5 bases, the J end lost 2 bases, and 13 bases lay between the germline ends. The receptor's source is a female donor in good health, enrolled as a control in a pregnancy study. This specimen was peripheral blood, taken in the third trimester of pregnancy. The chain couples TRBV27 to TRBJ2-7, with D perhaps TRBD2 (7 bases). The CDR3 spells CASSGGGQPYEQYF. Written as DNA, the CDR3 is TGTGCCAGCAGTGGCGGGGGACAACCCTACGAGCAGTACTTC.